This T cell receptor beta chain was observed in a study of molecular identifiers for immune sequencing clone quantification. In TCRdb, the PCR reads were re-called with MiXCR into one record per CDR3 protein. The sample shows some 100,000 distinct CDR3 sequences, under 40% of them seen only once. A remark on this clonotype: A much larger clone is a single base away; this may be a read error.

This clonotype was obtained from a human donor in good health. Some libraries in this study had Jurkat cell RNA spiked in. The sequenced sample consisted of naive CD8+ T cells from blood, with Jurkat cell RNA spiked in. As to subset: FACS-sorted CD8+CD4-CCR7+CD45RA+ naive T cells.

The CDR3 DNA reads as TGTGCCAGCACCCCATACGGGTCACTAGCGCGGGGAGAGCAGTCCTTC. This sequence encodes CASTPYGSLARGEQSF. The rearrangement uses TRBV7-2 and TRBJ2-7, with 7 bases fitting TRBD2. Germline CDR1 and CDR2: SGHTA and FQGNSA. The CDR3 loop spans 16 amino acids. The full variable domain, completed using reference TRBV7-2 and TRBJ2-7, is GAGVSQSPSNKVTEKGKDVELRCDPISGHTALYWYRQSLGQGLEFLIYFQGNSAPDKSGLPSDRFSAERTGGSVSTLTIQRTQQEDSAVYLCASTPYGSLARGEQSFGPGTRLTVT.